The present TCR beta chain was sequenced within a study of T cells in Graves' hyperthyroidism and ophthalmopathy. Study observations and caveats: Blood also contained most expanded thyroid clonotypes above 0.001.

Germline CDR1 is SGHRS and CDR2 is YFSETQ. The CDR3 spans 13 residues. Trimming took 0 bases from V and 13 from J, leaving 14 bases between them. Criteria for exclusion of patients were uncontrolled infection, other autoimmune disease, pregnancy or lactation. This clonotype has a count of ten or more. Its antigen remains unidentified. TCR beta CDR3 regions were amplified from RNA transcripts. The TCR CDR3 was amplified in a first-round RT-PCR using the HTBI primer set. Each CDR3 protein gets one entry after TCRdb re-called the multiplex PCR reads with MiXCR. This sample has a few hundred thousand distinct CDR3 sequences, with over 20% found just once.

This chain links TRBV5-1 with TRBJ2-1, with a weak D call TRBD2 (7 bases). The origin of this receptor is a woman aged 45 to 65 with Graves' hyperthyroidism. The sequencing input was blood. CDR3 nucleotides: TGCGCCAGCAGCTTGGGGGGGCAGACTAGCCAGTTCTTC. Translated, it gives CASSLGGQTSQFF. The variable domain in full, with the rest retrieved from reference TRBV5-1 and TRBJ2-1, is KAGVTQTPRYLIKTRGQQVTLSCSPISGHRSVSWYQQTPGQGLQFLFEYFSETQRNKGNFPGRFSGRQFSNSRSEMNVSTLELGDSALYLCASSLGGQTSQFFGPGTRLTVL.